This TCR beta chain was profiled in a study of identical twins (TCRdb year 2016). Turning to the overall study: To test whether fetal clonotypes persist, this study deep-sequenced TCR alpha and beta repertoires from monozygotic twins, from unrelated adults of various ages, and from cord blood. To rule out contamination, replicate twin experiments were performed at different times with different library preparation protocols.

V is cut back by 1 base and J by 3 bases, with 11 bases in the junction unmatched. From the germline V gene, CDR1 is MNHEY and CDR2 is SVGAGI. The CDR3 numbers 18 residues from cysteine through phenylalanine. Only the CDR3 DNA is retained, 54 bases long and in frame from the first base. For this clonotype: The specificity of this receptor is unknown. One base away there is no much larger clone; base qualities are not given.

What the authors observed across the whole study: Fewer insertions were carried by abundant cord blood beta clonotypes; a weaker similar trend was observed in young adult naive repertoires, while no such trend was observed in memory repertoires. A weaker excess of twin sharing was found in beta out-of-frame sequences because the signal-to-noise ratio was lowered by fewer shared sequences. Zero-insertion analyses could be partly confounded by invariant T cells such as MAIT and iNKT, though diverse VJ usage argued against such confounding for most clonotypes. Because the same donors could not be followed over many years, conclusions were based on cross-sectional statistical analysis. Out-of-frame TCR alpha sharing in monozygotic twins was systematically underestimated by recombination models, whereas sharing between unrelated individuals was in agreement with the recombination models. Compared with coincidental sharing between unrelated individuals, an excess of low generation-probability sequences was observed among out-of-frame TCR alpha sequences shared between twins.

Libraries came from 5' RACE. The reads were generated on an Illumina HiSeq 2000. Template switching added a universal primer binding site, and the final cDNA carried a unique molecular identifier that allowed TCR cDNA molecules to be counted accurately. First-strand cDNA for TCR alpha and beta chains was synthesized from specific primers in the conserved constant-segment region. Each cDNA library was double barcoded, with a SMART-Mk sample barcode plus Illumina barcodes, to control for contamination. TruSeq adapter sequences along with Illumina sample barcodes were introduced in two successive PCR steps. Sequencing of the TCR alpha and beta cDNA libraries was done on the Illumina HiSeq platform using custom primers. As for how the authors treated the data: Unique molecular identifiers were extracted from raw reads with MiGEC, and CDR3 positions were determined with MiXCR. For each individual, recombination models were inferred using an EM algorithm with the repgenHMM and IGoR tools. Shared clonotypes were analyzed with the tcR package in R, and sharing was normalized by the product of cloneset sizes. Out-of-frame nonproductive sequences were analyzed to study raw recombination free of thymic and clonal selection effects. In-frame beta chains were kept once TCRdb had trimmed the public reads at Q25 with fastp and called clones with MiXCR. For every CDR3 protein sequence, its rows merge into one entry that carries the most common genes and DNA. The V and J calls shown here were made by TCRdb, not taken from the authors' results. A total of more than 250,000 distinct CDR3 sequences appear in this sample, about 8.9% of them only once. The ten largest make up 2% to 2.5% of the sample.

Every donor was a healthy Caucasian. The twin cohort consisted of three pairs of female monozygotic twins, all aged roughly 18 to 30 years. Miltenyi CD45RO+ enrichment and human naive T-cell isolation kits were used to isolate memory (CD45RO+) and naive T cells from PBMC. These data are also associated with another study on yellow fever vaccine responses in identical twins. The second study also describes: According to the authors, the vaccine-induced T cell response in identical twins seemed to be partly convergent and partly specific to each individual. The study precisely tracked vaccine-responding T cell clones in identical twins.

Input material: memory (CD45RO+) T cells sorted from blood. In light of the paper, this sample's cell subset or site label describes: CD45RO+ enriched T cells. The sequence joins TRBV6-5 to TRBJ2-4, with 8 junctional bases fitting TRBD1. This receptor was identified in a woman aged 18-29 years in good health. DNA sequence: TGTGCCAGCAGTTACTGGGGAGAACACAGGGGGGACAAAAACATTCAGTACTTC. This codes for CASSYWGEHRGDKNIQYF.